These T cell receptor beta chains were read from a single sample in a study of CD8+CD57+ T cells in acquired aplastic anemia. TCRdb itself ran the reads through MiXCR, one entry per CDR3 protein. The sample lists 110,000 or so distinct CDR3 sequences, 55% to 60% seen once, with 25% to 30% in the top ten. The sample taken for sequencing was sorted CD4+, CD8+, or CD8+CD57+ T cells (not recorded which) from PBMCs. Source of these receptors: a human donor with aplastic anemia. Both conserved end residues are part of each CDR3. D genes are given only for firm matches. For some rows the clone size is stated as once, few or many, or as a class when expanded; others skip it.

.	TRBJ1-6	TRBV19	.	TGTGCCAGTACCCCCCGCCGGGACATAGTTTCACCCCTCCACTTT	CASTPRRDIVSPLHF
.	TRBJ2-7	TRBV19	.	TGTGCCAGGGACAGTCCGCTCCGCGAGCAGTACTTC	CARDSPLREQYF
.	TRBJ1-1	TRBV7-9	.	TGTGCCAGCAGCTTAAACATGGACACTGAAGCTTTCTTT	CASSLNMDTEAFF
.	TRBJ1-4	TRBV24-1	.	TGTGCCACCAGTGACGGGAGTTCTAATGAAAAACTGTTTTTT	CATSDGSSNEKLFF
.	TRBJ2-7	TRBV10-2	.	TGCGCCAGCAGAAGGGACGGCTACGAGCAGTACTTC	CASRRDGYEQYF
once	TRBJ1-2	TRBV10-3	.	TGTGCCACCAGACAGTCTAACTATGGCTACACCTTC	CATRQSNYGYTF
few	TRBJ1-2	TRBV5-1	.	TGTGCCAGCAGCTTAGGGACGGGTGGCTATGGCTACACCTTC	CASSLGTGGYGYTF
.	TRBJ2-2	TRBV6-6	TRBD2	TGTGCCGCCACCGGGGGGGCCGCGAACACCGGGGAGCTGTTTTTT	CAATGGAANTGELFF
many	TRBJ1-1	TRBV6-5	.	TGTGGTACTACTGGAGGTAACGCTGAAGCTTTCTTT	CGTTGGNAEAFF
.	TRBJ2-7	TRBV20-1	.	TGCAGTGCCCCCTCGGATTTATCCTACGAGCAGTACTTC	CSAPSDLSYEQYF
many	TRBJ2-7	TRBV7-9	TRBD1	TGTGCCAGCAGCACGGGACAGACCTACGAGCAGTACTTC	CASSTGQTYEQYF
.	TRBJ2-7	TRBV20-1	TRBD1	TGCAGTGCTAGAGATAGAGGGGGACAGGGGTTCGGGAACGAGCAGTACTTC	CSARDRGGQGFGNEQYF
.	TRBJ1-6	TRBV7-7	TRBD1	TGTGCCAGCAGCTTAGACAGGGGCTCACCCCTCCACTTT	CASSLDRGSPLHF